The source of this T cell receptor (beta chain) is a study of T cells after yellow fever vaccination. About the research overall: Preparation of the low-cell-number fractions used SMART-Seq v4 Ultra Low Input.

The 5'RACE template-switching step produced TCR cDNA and added a universal primer site and UMIs. MiXCR, applied by TCRdb to the 5' RACE reads, yields one record per CDR3 protein. The sample lists about 300,000 distinct CDR3 sequences; around 7% were seen once. Looked up from germline, CDR1 is SGHVS and CDR2 is FQNEAQ. V lost 5 bases and J lost 6; bases outside the gene matches: 4. The CDR3 runs to 15 residues. Study-wide results and caveats: A small proportion of clonotypes was detected in both the CD4 and CD8 compartments. Abundant contaminating clonotypes from the bulk population could appear in FACS-sorted repertoires.

This clonotype was counted only a few times. Its target is not known. The V gene is TRBV7-8, the J gene TRBJ2-2; 12 bases fit TRBD1. Sequenced material: PBMCs, taken roughly 45 days after the first yellow fever vaccination. The sequence was collected from a man aged 18 to 30 who received the YFV17D yellow fever vaccine. The CDR3, as DNA: TGTGCCAGCAGCCGGGACAGGGGGCTGCCCGGGGAGCTGTTTTTT. This encodes CASSRDRGLPGELFF.